These 23 T cell receptor beta chains were sequenced from one sample in a study of T-cell reconstitution after alpha-beta-depleted transplantation in children. For TCRbeta, the library was prepared with unique molecular identifiers. A single record per CDR3 protein comes from TCRdb applying MiXCR to the PCR reads. The sample shows around 450,000 distinct CDR3 sequences, roughly 43% of them seen only once. The sequencing used PBMCs, collected before TCRalphabeta/CD19-depleted stem cell transplant. The receptors derive from a girl aged 2-10 years with aplastic anemia, due to receive a stem cell transplant.

The V call is TRBV4-1, the J call TRBJ2-3, with D tentatively TRBD1 (6 bases). The V and J ends lost 0 bases and 6 bases respectively, with 19 bases between them. The germline V gene has CDR1 MGHRA and CDR2 YSYEKL. The CDR3 runs 17 residues. DNA for the CDR3: TGCGCCAGCAGCCAAGATCGTAACCAGAACAGGGCGGATACGCAGTATTTT. It translates to CASSQDRNQNRADTQYF.

A single count supports this clonotype. The rearrangement joins TRBV10-3 to TRBJ1-1; 7 nucleotides align to TRBD1. Germline values: CDR1 ENHRY, CDR2 SYGVKD. The CDR3 length is 14 residues. V lost 0 bases and J lost 5; bases outside the gene matches: 3. Here the CDR3 DNA reads TGTGCCATCAGTGAGTCGGGACAGATTACTGAAGCTTTCTTT. Translating gives CAISESGQITEAFF.

The chain is built from TRBV4-3 and TRBJ1-3; the D is unclear. Germline CDR1 and CDR2: LGHNA and YSLEER. The length of the CDR3 is 15 residues. V lost 8 bases to trimming and J lost 0 bases, with 14 bases between them. The CDR3 DNA sequence: TGCGCCAGCGAAAATGAAATGTTCTCTGGAAACACCATATATTTT. This sequence encodes CASENEMFSGNTIYF.

This clonotype was counted only a few times. The CDR3 coding sequence is TGTGCCAGCAGCCAGAGTTACTCGGGTGGGAGAACAGATACGCAGTATTTT. Its translation is CASSQSYSGGRTDTQYF. This chain uses TRBV4-2 with TRBJ2-3; a weak D match, TRBD2 (5 bases). The CDR3 is 17 amino acids. The germline CDR1 and CDR2 sequences are LGHNA and YNFKEQ. With 3 bases removed from V and 3 bases from J, the gap between germline ends came to 19 bases.

The chain recombines TRBV29-1 with TRBJ2-6; TRBD1 agrees at 7 bases. CDR1 SQVTM and CDR2 ANQGSEA come from the germline V gene. The CDR3 is 19 residues long. The V gene end was trimmed by 5 bases and the J gene end by 0 bases; junction bases not matched to a gene: 16. CDR3 DNA: TGCAGCGTTTGGGGACAGACAGGGAGTTTCAGCTCTGGGGCCAACGTCCTGACTTTC. Translating gives CSVWGQTGSFSSGANVLTF.

In its sample, this clonotype was seen many times. The chain is built from TRBV5-1 and TRBJ1-1; D call uncertain. With 0 bases removed from V and 3 bases from J, the gap between germline ends came to 9 bases. CDR3 length equals 14 residues. Germline V lookup: CDR1 SGHRS, CDR2 YFSETQ. The CDR3 sequence is CASSLVGVHTEAFF. The CDR3 DNA reads TGCGCCAGCAGCTTGGTTGGGGTCCACACTGAAGCTTTCTTT.

The V call is TRBV4-1, the J call TRBJ1-2; TRBD1 might be the D (5 bases). CDR1 MGHRA and CDR2 YSYEKL come from the germline V gene. The V gene lost 1 base and the J gene lost 4 bases, with 16 bases spanning the gap. The CDR3 runs 16 residues. The CDR3 sequence is CASSQAQGGTLYGYTF. The CDR3 DNA follows: TGCGCCAGCAGCCAAGCTCAAGGAGGGACCCTCTATGGCTACACCTTC.

This clonotype was counted between two and nine times. The rearrangement uses TRBV20-1 and TRBJ2-5; either TRBD1 or TRBD2 may supply D (5 bases each). The CDR3 extends over 16 amino acids. Per germline, CDR1 DFQATT and CDR2 SNEGSKA (reference sequence). The germline V and J ends were trimmed by 1 base and 3 bases, with 18 bases remaining between them. The chain's CDR3 is CSARAVPGTAKETQYF. For the CDR3, the DNA is TGCAGTGCTAGAGCAGTTCCAGGGACGGCCAAAGAGACCCAGTACTTC.

V and J are TRBV18 and TRBJ1-1; the D gene is possibly TRBD1 (6 bases). In germline, CDR1 is KGHSH, CDR2 LQKENI. The CDR3 consists of 14 residues. V was cut by 1 base and J by 4 bases, with 10 bases left in between. CDR3 sequence: CASSPQQGLTEAFF. The CDR3 nucleotides are TGTGCCAGCTCACCACAGCAGGGGCTCACTGAAGCTTTCTTT.

This clonotype was seen repeatedly, ten times or more. The chain uses TRBV27 and TRBJ2-1, with D maybe TRBD1 (6 bases). Germline V CDR1 and CDR2: MNHEY, SMNVEV (reference sequence). This CDR3 spans 15 amino acids. The V and J ends lost 5 bases and 1 base respectively, with 12 bases between them. Written as DNA, the CDR3 is TGTGCCAGCAGTCGGGGCCAGGGGTCCTACAATGAGCAGTTCTTC. This sequence encodes CASSRGQGSYNEQFF.

This chain uses TRBV4-1 with TRBJ2-1, with D unresolved. V lost 1 base and J 9 bases, leaving 10 bases between the germline ends. The CDR3 covers 13 residues. CDR1 and CDR2 (germline): MGHRA, YSYEKL. DNA of the CDR3: TGCGCCAGCAGCCAAGGCGTCGACCCTGAGCAGTTCTTC. It specifies CASSQGVDPEQFF.

The J gene is TRBJ2-3, the V gene TRBV10-3; D remains ambiguous. The germline gives CDR1 ENHRY, CDR2 SYGVKD. CDR3 length: 15 residues. The germline V and J ends were trimmed by 3 bases and 3 bases, with 13 bases remaining between them. The CDR3 spells CAISDRSVATDTQYF. CDR3 sequence (DNA): TGTGCCATCAGTGACCGGTCTGTAGCTACAGATACGCAGTATTTT.

The chain joins TRBV5-4 to TRBJ2-5; TRBD2 aligns across 8 bases. After removal of 8 bases from V and 1 base from J, the junction contained 4 bases not matched to a gene. The CDR3 is made up of 13 amino acids. Germline values: CDR1 SGHNT, CDR2 YYREEE (reference sequence). In nucleotides, the CDR3 is TGTGCCAGTACTCTAGCGGGCCAAGAGACCCAGTACTTC. Amino acid sequence: CASTLAGQETQYF.

J is TRBJ2-1 and V is TRBV10-3, with 7 bases matching TRBD2. V lost 11 bases and J lost 7; bases outside the gene matches: 17. The germline V gene has CDR1 ENHRY and CDR2 SYGVKD. CDR3 size: 15 residues. CDR3 nucleotide sequence: TGTGCCTCAAGTCTCCGGGAGGATCCGAGGAATGAGCAGTTCTTC. Amino acids: CASSLREDPRNEQFF.

This clonotype has just a few counts. The rearrangement uses TRBV3-1 and TRBJ1-5; D may be TRBD1 (6 bases). There are 16 residues in the CDR3. V was shortened by 3 bases and J by 2 bases, with 14 bases between the two germline ends. Germline V gives CDR1 LGHDT, CDR2 YNNKEL (reference sequence). The CDR3 protein is CASSQDSPFGNQPQHF. The CDR3 DNA reads TGTGCCAGCAGCCAGGACAGCCCTTTTGGCAATCAGCCCCAGCATTTT.

This clonotype was recorded a few times. J is TRBJ2-5 and V is TRBV20-1; 10 bases agree with TRBD1. The CDR3 consists of 14 residues. CDR1 DFQATT and CDR2 SNEGSKA come from the germline V gene (reference sequence). Trimming took 5 bases from V and 5 from J; bases not matched to a gene: 8. The DNA of the CDR3 is TGCAGTGCTGATCCGGGACAGGGGCCCGAGACCCAGTACTTC. Its translation is CSADPGQGPETQYF.

This clonotype occurred many times. The chain recombines TRBV5-1 with TRBJ2-5; 12 bases are a match to TRBD1. The CDR3 has 19 amino acids. J gave up 5 bases and V 1 base, and 15 bases lay outside the gene matches. Per the germline V gene, CDR1 is SGHRS and CDR2 is YFSETQ. CDR3: CASSLYAGGGTGGWETQYF. CDR3 coding DNA: TGCGCCAGCAGCTTGTATGCCGGTGGAGGGACAGGGGGCTGGGAGACCCAGTACTTC.

This clonotype showed up many times. V and J are TRBV5-1 and TRBJ2-5; D might be TRBD2 (5 bases). V was cut by 0 bases and J by 5 bases, with 11 bases left in between. In germline, CDR1 is SGHRS, CDR2 YFSETQ. This CDR3 spans 14 amino acids. Written as DNA, the CDR3 is TGCGCCAGCAGCTTGGAGGGCCGGAGGGAGACCCAGTACTTC. It codes for CASSLEGRRETQYF.

The chain combines TRBV5-1 with TRBJ2-5; weak D call: TRBD1 (6 bases). This CDR3 is built from 12 residues. CDR1 SGHRS and CDR2 YFSETQ come from the germline V gene. Trimming stripped 4 bases from V and 5 bases from J, with 9 bases between. CDR3 DNA sequence: TGCGCCAGCAGCGCCACAGGGGAGACCCAGTACTTC. Translated: CASSATGETQYF.

This clonotype was counted at least ten times. The V gene is TRBV4-2, the J gene TRBJ2-5; 8 bases line up with TRBD1. Germline trimming cut 2 bases from V and 11 bases from J; bases unmatched to any gene: 10. This CDR3 has 14 amino acids. Per the germline V gene, CDR1 is LGHNA and CDR2 is YNFKEQ. CDR3: CASSQSQQGVSQYF. Written as DNA, the CDR3 is TGTGCCAGCAGCCAATCCCAACAGGGGGTCTCACAGTACTTC.

J is TRBJ2-7 and V is TRBV5-1, with no clear D. V was clipped by 1 base and J by 2 bases, with 10 bases between them. CDR1 SGHRS and CDR2 YFSETQ come from the germline V gene. This CDR3 has 14 amino acids. CDR3 amino acids: CASSLLGGTYEQYF. DNA of the CDR3: TGCGCCAGCAGCTTGTTGGGTGGGACCTACGAGCAGTACTTC.

This clonotype showed up just a few times. This chain connects TRBV18 to TRBJ1-4, with a possible D match to TRBD1 (6 bases). Germline V gives CDR1 KGHSH, CDR2 LQKENI. The CDR3 contains 16 residues. Trimming pared 3 bases from V and 7 bases from J, leaving 18 bases between. The CDR3 is CASSPRSRGRGEKLFF. The CDR3 DNA sequence: TGTGCCAGCTCACCCAGATCCCGGGGGCGAGGTGAAAAACTGTTTTTT.

This clonotype was picked up a small number of times. The chain combines TRBV6-5 with TRBJ2-5; D not certain. The CDR3 spans 14 residues. CDR1 is MNHEY, CDR2 SVGAGI, per germline. Trimming left V 4 bases short and J 0 bases short, with 9 bases between. The CDR3 nucleotides read TGTGCCAGCAGTTCTACATGGTACCAAGAGACCCAGTACTTC. Its protein is CASSSTWYQETQYF.